The rows below give T cell receptor beta chains drawn from one sample of a study of blood T cell repertoires in COVID-19. Some clones are missing from TCRdb's copy, which holds only in-frame ones; the method was immunoSEQ multiplex PCR. This sample has fewer than 200,000 clones; around two thirds occur once, and the top ten carry under 3.5%. The sample comprised peripheral blood. The receptors were gathered from a woman of 80 years or more with acute or convalescent COVID-19. Each CDR3 is given without its conserved first and last residue. Fields, in order: V gene, J gene, CDR3 protein.

TRBV5-4	TRBJ2-1	ASSSTSGYNEQF
TRBV28	TRBJ2-1	ASSRSTGTGIRNEQF
TRBV7-9	TRBJ2-7	ASSLGGTSYEQY
TRBV2	TRBJ2-3	ASSLQGMVDTQY
TRBV28	TRBJ2-7	ASSSHIGQGSYEQY
TRBV7-5	TRBJ1-5	APEGPRQPQH
TRBV6-2/TRBV6-3	TRBJ2-1	ASSKMGGAPYNEQF
TRBV9	TRBJ1-2	ASHKQGDGYT
TRBV4-2	TRBJ2-3	ASGSASKPNTDTQY
TRBV10-1	TRBJ2-2	ASATGGANTGELF
TRBV5-1	TRBJ2-2	ASRGTEGLSGELF
TRBV30	TRBJ1-1	AWSNRVTEAF
TRBV23-1	TRBJ2-3	ASSQGSTGERTDTQY
TRBV11-3	TRBJ2-2	ASSLDGTWGPGELF
TRBV28	TRBJ2-7	ASSPGQGGD
TRBV7-2	TRBJ1-2	ASSFGRENYGYT
TRBV6-6	TRBJ2-1	ASSPGTSGSFRGNEQF
TRBV6-2/TRBV6-3	TRBJ2-7	ASSYSFGQGGEQY
TRBV4-2	TRBJ2-3	ASSQEGPGAFTDTQY
TRBV18	TRBJ2-3	ASSPVGSWDTQY
TRBV7-9	TRBJ1-2	ASSRQYDLLNYGYT
TRBV6-1	TRBJ2-1	ASSEMYQGNEQF
TRBV4-1	TRBJ1-6	ASSQVGPGFGRNSPLH
TRBV6-5	TRBJ2-3	ASSYSTGGYTQY
TRBV2	TRBJ2-3	ASDGLPGDTQY
TRBV10-1	TRBJ2-3	ASSSQATDTQY
TRBV7-8	TRBJ1-3	ASRPLTAGDTIY